These T cell receptor beta chains were read from a single sample in a study of blood T cell repertoires in COVID-19. Only in-frame clones appear in the TCRdb table, and some are missing; sequencing was by immunoSEQ multiplex PCR. The profile shows some 120,000 clones, around 82% of them singletons. The source material was peripheral blood. The receptor set was obtained from a woman between 25 and 40 years old who had recovered from COVID-19. Each CDR3 is given with its conserved first and last residue. A D gene is named only where the DNA matches it firmly. Some rows mark clone size as missing; the rest say once, few, many or name a class of expanded clone.

NA,TRBV19,TRBD2,TRBJ2-7,CASSITLAENYEQYF,TGTGCCAGTAGTATTACGCTAGCGGAGAACTACGAGCAGTACTTC
NA,TRBV9,TRBD2,TRBJ2-5,CASSGTSGQETQYF,TGTGCCAGCAGTGGGACTAGCGGGCAAGAGACCCAGTACTTC
NA,TRBV2,NA,TRBJ1-2,CANSAPYWTEKASDYGYTF,TGTGCCAACTCGGCCCCCTACTGGACAGAAAAAGCCTCTGACTATGGCTACACCTTC
NA,TRBV12-5,TRBD1,TRBJ1-2,CASGLTGGGRGYGYTF,TGTGCTAGTGGCCTGACAGGGGGCGGTCGGGGCTATGGCTACACCTTC
few,TRBV6-1,NA,TRBJ1-1,CASSDVSGVNTEAFF,TGTGCCAGCAGTGACGTGTCGGGGGTGAACACTGAAGCTTTCTTT
NA,TRBV25-1,NA,TRBJ2-2,CASSPLPGEYTGELFF,TGTGCCAGCAGTCCCCTACCGGGGGAATACACCGGGGAGCTGTTTTTT
NA,TRBV5-1,NA,TRBJ1-5,CASSRGSEGQPQHF,TGCGCCAGCAGCCGGGGGTCAGAAGGGCAGCCCCAGCATTTT
NA,TRBV6-5,NA,TRBJ2-2,CASSYARQNTGELFF,TGTGCCAGCAGTTACGCGAGGCAGAACACCGGGGAGCTGTTTTTT
NA,TRBV6-5,TRBD1,TRBJ2-2,CASSRDRTDGELFF,TGTGCCAGCAGTCGGGACAGGACCGACGGGGAGCTGTTTTTT
NA,TRBV12-3/TRBV12-4,NA,TRBJ1-2,CASSSPHNYGYTF,TGTGCCAGCAGTTCACCACATAACTATGGCTACACCTTC
NA,TRBV3-1/TRBV3-2,TRBD2,TRBJ2-3,CASSHYVGGGFTDTQYF,TGTGCCAGCAGCCATTACGTAGGCGGGGGATTCACAGATACGCAGTATTTT
NA,TRBV10-1,TRBD2,TRBJ2-1,CASSVAGASYNEQFF,TGCGCCAGCAGTGTAGCGGGAGCTTCCTACAATGAGCAGTTCTTC
NA,TRBV5-1,TRBD1,TRBJ1-2,CASSAGTGGASGYGYTF,TGCGCCAGCAGCGCGGGGACAGGGGGCGCATCAGGCTATGGCTACACCTTC
NA,TRBV19,NA,TRBJ2-1,CASSNRHDNEQFF,TGTGCCAGTAGTAACCGACACGACAATGAGCAGTTCTTC
NA,TRBV9,TRBD1,TRBJ2-2,CASSVTRTGANTGELFF,TGTGCCAGCAGCGTAACTAGGACAGGGGCAAACACCGGGGAGCTGTTTTTT
NA,TRBV7-8,TRBD2,TRBJ2-7,CASSSGLAGSYEQYF,TGTGCCAGCAGCTCCGGACTAGCGGGCTCCTACGAGCAGTACTTC
NA,TRBV5-6,TRBD2,TRBJ2-1,CASSLRRGGDNEQFF,TGTGCCAGCAGTTTACGTAGGGGAGGGGACAATGAGCAGTTCTTC
NA,TRBV11-2,NA,TRBJ1-4,CASSLVFQGIGEKLFF,TGTGCCAGCAGCTTAGTTTTTCAGGGGATAGGAGAAAAACTGTTTTTT
once,TRBV14,TRBD2,TRBJ2-7,CASSQGLAGRGSEQYF,TGTGCCAGCAGCCAAGGACTAGCGGGGAGAGGGAGCGAGCAGTACTTC
NA,TRBV2,TRBD1,TRBJ1-1,CASRGTGVNTEAFF,TGTGCCAGCAGGGGGACAGGGGTGAACACTGAAGCTTTCTTT
NA,TRBV6-2/TRBV6-3,TRBD2,TRBJ2-1,CASSYSTSGSYNEQFF,TGTGCCAGCAGTTACTCGACTAGCGGGAGTTACAATGAGCAGTTCTTC
once,TRBV19,NA,TRBJ1-5,CASSFDRNQPQHF,TGTGCCAGTAGCTTTGACAGGAACCAGCCCCAGCATTTT
NA,TRBV18,TRBD1,TRBJ1-4,CASSLGQGVNEKLFF,TGTGCCAGCTCTCTTGGACAGGGGGTTAATGAAAAACTGTTTTTT
NA,TRBV27,NA,TRBJ1-1,CASSFSPAEGEAFF,TGTGCCAGCAGTTTTTCGCCTGCAGAGGGTGAAGCTTTCTTT
NA,TRBV7-3,NA,TRBJ2-3,CASSLVGGTDTQYF,TGTGCCAGCAGCTTAGTCGGGGGAACAGATACGCAGTATTTT
NA,TRBV9,TRBD2,TRBJ2-3,CASSVAPVGTSGDPDTQYF,TGTGCCAGCAGCGTAGCACCTGTGGGGACTAGCGGGGACCCAGATACGCAGTATTTT
once,TRBV30,NA,TRBJ1-1,CAWSPQGAGTEAFF,TGTGCCTGGAGTCCACAGGGCGCCGGCACTGAAGCTTTCTTT
NA,TRBV4-1,TRBD2,TRBJ2-5,CASSQDSLAVNQETQYF,TGCGCCAGCAGCCAAGATAGTCTAGCGGTGAACCAAGAGACCCAGTACTTC
NA,TRBV28,NA,TRBJ1-5,CAGSMGLGHQPQHF,TGTGCCGGTTCCATGGGGCTTGGGCATCAGCCCCAGCATTTT
NA,TRBV6-1,NA,TRBJ1-2,CASSEKSGYGYTF,TGTGCCAGCAGTGAAAAATCCGGCTATGGCTACACCTTC
NA,TRBV25-1,NA,TRBJ1-1,CASSEWTASEDTEAFF,TGTGCCAGCAGTGAATGGACTGCCTCAGAGGACACTGAAGCTTTCTTT
NA,TRBV30,TRBD2,TRBJ2-3,CAWSGGAGASTDTQYF,TGTGCCTGGAGCGGGGGAGCGGGGGCGAGCACAGATACGCAGTATTTT
few,TRBV2,TRBD1,TRBJ1-5,CASRTGTGGNQPQHF,TGTGCCAGCAGAACCGGGACAGGGGGCAATCAGCCCCAGCATTTT
NA,TRBV19,TRBD2,TRBJ2-7,CASSIKGGLGSYEQYF,TGTGCCAGTAGTATTAAGGGGGGACTAGGCTCCTACGAGCAGTACTTC
NA,TRBV6-1,NA,TRBJ2-5,CASSEESMVGGLETQYF,TGTGCCAGCAGTGAAGAGTCTATGGTCGGGGGATTAGAGACCCAGTACTTC
once,TRBV7-9,TRBD2,TRBJ2-2,CAPGGANTGELFF,TGTGCCCCCGGGGGGGCGAACACCGGGGAGCTGTTTTTT
NA,TRBV19,TRBD2,TRBJ2-4,CASSILAGAPDIQYF,TGTGCCAGTAGTATCCTAGCGGGAGCCCCAGACATTCAGTACTTC
NA,TRBV2,TRBD2,TRBJ2-3,CASSEGLAEDTQYF,TGTGCCAGCAGTGAGGGGCTAGCGGAAGATACGCAGTATTTT
NA,TRBV21-1,NA,TRBJ2-1,CASSNEPRTNEQFF,TGTGCCAGCAGCAATGAACCTAGGACTAATGAGCAGTTCTTC
many,TRBV29-1,TRBD2,TRBJ2-2,CSVGRSSGSSTGELFF,TGCAGCGTTGGGCGGTCGAGCGGGAGCTCCACCGGGGAGCTGTTTTTT